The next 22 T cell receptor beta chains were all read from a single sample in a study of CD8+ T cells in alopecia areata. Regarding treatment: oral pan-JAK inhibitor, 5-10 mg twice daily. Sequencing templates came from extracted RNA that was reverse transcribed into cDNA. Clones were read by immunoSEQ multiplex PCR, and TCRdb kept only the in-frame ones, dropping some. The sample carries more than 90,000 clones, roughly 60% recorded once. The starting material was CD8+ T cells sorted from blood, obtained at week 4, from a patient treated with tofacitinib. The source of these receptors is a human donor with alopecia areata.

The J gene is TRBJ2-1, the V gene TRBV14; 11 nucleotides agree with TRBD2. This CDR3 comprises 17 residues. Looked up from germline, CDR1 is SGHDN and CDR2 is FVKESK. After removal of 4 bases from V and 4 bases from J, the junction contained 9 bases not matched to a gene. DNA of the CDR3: TGTGCCAGCAGCCGAAAACTAGCGGGGGCCGCATACAATGAGCAGTTCTTC. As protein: CASSRKLAGAAYNEQFF. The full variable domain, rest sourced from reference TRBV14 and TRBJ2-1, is EAGVTQFPSHSVIEKGQTVTLRCDPISGHDNLYWYRRVMGKEIKFLLHFVKESKQDESGMPNNRFLAERTGGTYSTLKVQPAELEDSGVYFCASSRKLAGAAYNEQFFGPGTRLTVL.

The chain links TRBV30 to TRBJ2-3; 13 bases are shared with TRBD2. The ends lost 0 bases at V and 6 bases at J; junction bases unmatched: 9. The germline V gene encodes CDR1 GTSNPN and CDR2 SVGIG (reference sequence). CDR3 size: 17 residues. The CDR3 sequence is CAWSVQELAGGLDTQYF. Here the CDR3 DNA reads TGTGCCTGGAGTGTGCAAGAACTAGCGGGGGGGCTGGATACGCAGTATTTT.

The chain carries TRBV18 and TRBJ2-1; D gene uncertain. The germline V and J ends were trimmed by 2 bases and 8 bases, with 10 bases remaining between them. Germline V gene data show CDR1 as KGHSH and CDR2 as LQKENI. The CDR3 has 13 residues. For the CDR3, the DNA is TGTGCCAGCTCACCATCGAACAGACATGAGCAGTTCTTC. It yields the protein CASSPSNRHEQFF.

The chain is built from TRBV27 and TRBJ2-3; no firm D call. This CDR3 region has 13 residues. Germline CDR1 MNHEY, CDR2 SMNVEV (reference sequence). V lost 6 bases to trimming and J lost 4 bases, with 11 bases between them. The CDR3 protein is CASSIARADTQYF. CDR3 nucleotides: TGTGCCAGCAGCATAGCACGGGCAGATACGCAGTATTTT.

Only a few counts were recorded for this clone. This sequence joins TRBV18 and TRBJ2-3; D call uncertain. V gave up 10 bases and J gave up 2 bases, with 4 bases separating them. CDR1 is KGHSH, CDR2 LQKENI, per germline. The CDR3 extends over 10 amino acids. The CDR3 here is CATTTDTQYF. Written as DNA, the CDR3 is TGTGCCACCACCACAGATACGCAGTATTTT.

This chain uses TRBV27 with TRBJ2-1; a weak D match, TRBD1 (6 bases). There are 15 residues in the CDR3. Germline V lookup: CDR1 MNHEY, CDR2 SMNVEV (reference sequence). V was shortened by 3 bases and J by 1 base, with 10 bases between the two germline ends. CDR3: CASSFVQGSYNEQFF. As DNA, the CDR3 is TGTGCCAGCAGTTTCGTACAGGGTTCCTACAATGAGCAGTTCTTC.

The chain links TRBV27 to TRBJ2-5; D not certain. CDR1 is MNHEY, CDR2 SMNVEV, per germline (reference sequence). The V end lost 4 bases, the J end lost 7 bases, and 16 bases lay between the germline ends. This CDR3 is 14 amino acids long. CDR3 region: CASSSLRLDRTQYF. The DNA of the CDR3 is TGTGCCAGCAGTTCTTTGCGCCTGGATCGGACCCAGTACTTC.

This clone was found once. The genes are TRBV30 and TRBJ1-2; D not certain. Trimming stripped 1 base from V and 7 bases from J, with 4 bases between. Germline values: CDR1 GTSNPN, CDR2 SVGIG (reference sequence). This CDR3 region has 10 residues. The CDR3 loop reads CAWSEGGYTF. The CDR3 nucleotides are TGTGCCTGGAGTGAGGGTGGCTACACCTTC.

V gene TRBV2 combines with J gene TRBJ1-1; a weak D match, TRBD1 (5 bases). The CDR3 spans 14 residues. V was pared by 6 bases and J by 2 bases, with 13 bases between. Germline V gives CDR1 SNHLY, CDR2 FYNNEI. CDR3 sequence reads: CASSRLRGNTEAFF. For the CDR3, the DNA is TGTGCCAGCAGCCGACTGAGGGGAAACACTGAAGCTTTCTTT.

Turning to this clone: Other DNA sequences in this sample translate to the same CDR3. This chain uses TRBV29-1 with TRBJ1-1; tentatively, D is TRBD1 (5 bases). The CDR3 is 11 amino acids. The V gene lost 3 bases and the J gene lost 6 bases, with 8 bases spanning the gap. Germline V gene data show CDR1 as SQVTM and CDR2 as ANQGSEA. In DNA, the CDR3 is TGCAGCGTTGAGAGGGGACCTGAAGCTTTCTTT. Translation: CSVERGPEAFF.

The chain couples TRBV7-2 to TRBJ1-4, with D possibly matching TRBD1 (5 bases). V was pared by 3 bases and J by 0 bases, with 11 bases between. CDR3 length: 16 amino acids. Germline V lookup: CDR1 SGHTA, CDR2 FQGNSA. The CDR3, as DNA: TGTGCCAGCAGCTTCATCCAGGGTGCAACTAATGAAAAACTGTTTTTT. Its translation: CASSFIQGATNEKLFF.

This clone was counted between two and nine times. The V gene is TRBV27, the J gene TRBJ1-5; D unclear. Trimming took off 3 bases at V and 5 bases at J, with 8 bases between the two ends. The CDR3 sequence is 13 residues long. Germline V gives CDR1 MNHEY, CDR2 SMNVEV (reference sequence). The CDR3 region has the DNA TGTGCCAGCAGTTTGAAGGACGATCAGCCCCAGCATTTT. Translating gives CASSLKDDQPQHF.

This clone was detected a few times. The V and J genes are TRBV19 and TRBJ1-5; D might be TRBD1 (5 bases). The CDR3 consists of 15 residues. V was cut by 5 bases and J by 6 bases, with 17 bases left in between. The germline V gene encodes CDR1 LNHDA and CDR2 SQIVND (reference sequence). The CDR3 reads CASSLMGTLGQPQHF. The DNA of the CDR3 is TGTGCCAGTAGTCTGATGGGGACCTTGGGTCAGCCCCAGCATTTT.

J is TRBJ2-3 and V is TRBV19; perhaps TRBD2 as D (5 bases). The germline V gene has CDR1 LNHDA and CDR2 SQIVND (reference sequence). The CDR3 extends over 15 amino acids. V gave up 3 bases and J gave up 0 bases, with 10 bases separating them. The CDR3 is CASSILALSTDTQYF. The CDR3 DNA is TGTGCCAGTAGTATCCTAGCTCTTAGCACAGATACGCAGTATTTT.

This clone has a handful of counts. The CDR3 nucleotides read TGTGCCAGCAGCTTAGAGGTGGAGACCCAGTACTTC. Residues: CASSLEVETQYF. This chain connects TRBV7-8 to TRBJ2-5, with D uncertain. This CDR3 contains 12 residues. In germline, CDR1 is SGHVS, CDR2 FQNEAQ. Trimming shortened V by 1 base and J by 5 bases, and 5 bases separated the two germline ends.

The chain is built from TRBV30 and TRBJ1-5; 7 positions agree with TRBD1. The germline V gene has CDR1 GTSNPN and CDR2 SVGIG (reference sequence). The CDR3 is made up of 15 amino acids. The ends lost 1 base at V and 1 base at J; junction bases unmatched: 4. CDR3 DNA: TGTGCCTGGAGTGGGGGGACAGTCAGCAATCAGCCCCAGCATTTT. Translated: CAWSGGTVSNQPQHF.

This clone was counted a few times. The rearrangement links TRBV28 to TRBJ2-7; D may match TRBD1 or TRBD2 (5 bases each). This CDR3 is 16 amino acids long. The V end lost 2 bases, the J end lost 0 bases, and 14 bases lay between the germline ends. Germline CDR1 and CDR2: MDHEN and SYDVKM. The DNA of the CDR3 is TGTGCCAGCAGTTTAAGCTTGGGGACGAGCTCCTACGAGCAGTACTTC. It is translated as CASSLSLGTSSYEQYF.

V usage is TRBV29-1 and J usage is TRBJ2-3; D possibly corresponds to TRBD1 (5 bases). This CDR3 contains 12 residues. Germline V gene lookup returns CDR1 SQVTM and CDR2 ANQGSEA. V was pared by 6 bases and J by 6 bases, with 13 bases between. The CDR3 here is CSVLWGGDTQYF. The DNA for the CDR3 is TGCAGCGTCCTCTGGGGCGGCGATACGCAGTATTTT.

The CDR3 is CASSFAGDYYNEQFF. In DNA, the CDR3 is TGTGCCAGCAGTTTTGCAGGGGACTATTACAATGAGCAGTTCTTC. The chain employs TRBV27 and TRBJ2-1, with D perhaps TRBD2 (7 bases). The V gene's germline CDR1 is MNHEY and CDR2 SMNVEV (reference sequence). The CDR3 has 15 amino acids. Trimming cost V 3 bases and J 4 bases, with 13 bases left between them.

The CDR3 bases are TGTGCCAGCAGCCTAGAGACCCAGTACTTC. It specifies CASSLETQYF. This chain links TRBV7-9 with TRBJ2-5; no definite D call. V was trimmed by 5 bases and J by 4 bases, leaving 2 bases between them. In germline, CDR1 is SEHNR, CDR2 FQNEAQ (reference sequence). CDR3 length equals 10 residues.

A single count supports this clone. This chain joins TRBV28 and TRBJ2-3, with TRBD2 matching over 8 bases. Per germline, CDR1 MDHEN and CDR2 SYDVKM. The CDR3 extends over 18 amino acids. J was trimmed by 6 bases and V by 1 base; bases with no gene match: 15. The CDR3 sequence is CASSLLHGGGPPGDTQYF. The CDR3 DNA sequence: TGTGCCAGCAGTTTATTACACGGCGGGGGGCCGCCGGGGGATACGCAGTATTTT.

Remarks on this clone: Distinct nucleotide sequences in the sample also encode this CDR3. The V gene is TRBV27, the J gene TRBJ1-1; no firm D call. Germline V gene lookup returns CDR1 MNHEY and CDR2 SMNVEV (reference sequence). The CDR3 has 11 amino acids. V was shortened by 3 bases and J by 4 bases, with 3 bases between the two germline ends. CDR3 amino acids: CASSLGTEAFF. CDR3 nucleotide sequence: TGTGCCAGCAGTTTGGGCACTGAAGCTTTCTTT.